Below, 32 T cell receptor beta chains from the same sample are listed, as sequenced in a study of identical twins. A single record per CDR3 protein comes from TCRdb applying MiXCR to the 5' RACE reads. This sample has more than 200,000 distinct CDR3 sequences, with 11% to 15% found just once. Sequenced input: memory (CD45RO+) T cells sorted from blood. These receptors were obtained from a woman between 18 and 29 years old in good health.

This clonotype occurred a few times. V usage is TRBV3-1 and J usage is TRBJ2-5; 12 nucleotides align to TRBD1. CDR3 size: 16 residues. The junction had 5 bases not matched to a gene; V was cut back by 4 bases and J by 2 bases. Germline assignment: CDR1 LGHDT and CDR2 YNNKEL (reference sequence). CDR3: CASSPWDRGPQETQYF. In nucleotides, the CDR3 is TGTGCCAGCAGCCCGTGGGACAGGGGGCCTCAAGAGACCCAGTACTTC.

The rearrangement links TRBV9 to TRBJ2-5; D is ambiguous. Per germline, CDR1 SGDLS and CDR2 YYNGEE. The CDR3 loop spans 14 amino acids. Trimming left V 0 bases short and J 0 bases short, with 6 bases between. The CDR3 DNA is TGTGCCAGCAGCGTAGGTCCGTACCAAGAGACCCAGTACTTC. It specifies CASSVGPYQETQYF.

Concerning this clonotype itself: This sequence may be a read error, since a much larger clone differs from it by one base. The chain joins TRBV4-2 to TRBJ2-5, with a possible D match to TRBD1 (5 bases). This CDR3 has 16 amino acids. Germline CDR1 LGHNA, CDR2 YNFKEQ. CDR3 sequence: CASSQDQGLIQENQYF. CDR3 DNA sequence: TGTGCCAGCAGCCAAGATCAGGGCTTAATCCAAGAGAACCAGTACTTC.

The rearrangement joins TRBV5-8 to TRBJ2-7; possible D gene TRBD2, 5 bases. V lost 5 bases and J lost 0, with 21 bases in between. The germline V gene encodes CDR1 SGHTS and CDR2 YDEGEE. This CDR3 contains 17 residues. The CDR3 is CASRAQAVLTNSYEQYF. The CDR3 nucleotides read TGTGCCAGCAGAGCACAAGCGGTATTAACCAACTCCTACGAGCAGTACTTC.

The chain recombines TRBV9 with TRBJ2-1; 14 nucleotides agree with TRBD2. The CDR3 covers 17 residues. Trimming at V came to 0 bases and at J to 6 bases, leaving 5 bases not matched to a gene. CDR1 is SGDLS, CDR2 YYNGEE, per germline. CDR3 region: CASSVAAGLAGVNEQFF. The CDR3 nucleotides read TGTGCCAGCAGCGTAGCGGCGGGACTAGCGGGGGTCAATGAGCAGTTCTTC.

V gene TRBV7-2 combines with J gene TRBJ2-7, with TRBD1 matching over 9 bases. With V trimmed by 3 bases and J by 3 bases, 6 bases remained unmatched. This CDR3 is built from 15 residues. Germline loops: CDR1 SGHTA, CDR2 FQGNSA. The CDR3 nucleotides are TGTGCCAGCAGCTTGGGGGGACAGGGTCACTACGAGCAGTACTTC. It is translated as CASSLGGQGHYEQYF.

This clonotype occurred a few times. The V and J genes are TRBV29-1 and TRBJ2-1, with a weak D call TRBD2 (5 bases). Trimming removed 7 bases from V and 3 bases from J, with 13 bases in between. Germline V lookup: CDR1 SQVTM, CDR2 ANQGSEA. The CDR3 is made up of 13 amino acids. CDR3 DNA: TGCAGCGGGCATAACGGGATCTACAATGAGCAGTTCTTC. It yields the protein CSGHNGIYNEQFF.

The CDR3: CASSLETGNTDTQYF. As DNA, the CDR3 is TGTGCCAGCAGCCTAGAGACGGGCAACACAGATACGCAGTATTTT. The genes are TRBV4-2 and TRBJ2-3; no clear D. Germline CDR1 is LGHNA and CDR2 is YNFKEQ. The CDR3 consists of 15 residues. Trimming removed 4 bases at V and 2 bases at J, with 13 bases between.

This clonotype was detected only a few times. V usage is TRBV7-9 and J usage is TRBJ2-7, with 13 bases aligning to TRBD2. Germline V CDR1 and CDR2: SEHNR, FQNEAQ (reference sequence). CDR3 length equals 14 residues. The V segment lost 6 bases and the J segment 3 bases; nucleotides outside the gene matches: 2. The CDR3 DNA reads TGTGCCAGCAGAGGGACTAGCGGGATCTACGAGCAGTACTTC. Its translation is CASRGTSGIYEQYF.

In its sample, this clonotype was seen a few times. A read error may account for a junction end that differs from germline. The rearrangement joins TRBV7-2 to TRBJ1-5; D gene unclear. Germline values: CDR1 SGHTA, CDR2 FQGNSA. The CDR3 runs to 13 residues. The CDR3, as DNA: TGTGCCAGCAGCTCCTTAGGCAAGCAGCCCCAGCATTTT. Translation gives CASSSLGKQPQHF.

The chain joins TRBV20-1 to TRBJ2-3; 9 nucleotides match TRBD2. Germline V CDR1 and CDR2: DFQATT, SNEGSKA (reference sequence). This CDR3 has 13 residues. With V trimmed by 7 bases and J by 4 bases, 6 bases remained unmatched. CDR3 sequence reads: CSGVAGAADTQYF. In nucleotides, the CDR3 is TGCAGTGGGGTAGCGGGAGCGGCAGATACGCAGTATTTT.

This clonotype has at least ten counts. This rearrangement joins TRBV12-3 or TRBV12-4 to TRBJ2-2; 9 nucleotides align to TRBD1. The CDR3 sequence is 15 residues long. The J segment lost 6 bases and the V segment lost 6 bases, leaving 8 bases of the junction unmatched. CDR3 protein: CASRKRGQGPGELFF. CDR3 nucleotide sequence: TGTGCCAGCAGAAAGAGGGGACAGGGTCCCGGGGAGCTGTTTTTT.

The chain combines TRBV12-3 or TRBV12-4 with TRBJ1-2; unclear D gene. The CDR3 contains 12 residues. V was cut by 2 bases and J by 8 bases, with 9 bases left in between. DNA of the CDR3: TGTGCCAGCAGTTTAATGGAAGGAGGCTACACCTTC. This translates into CASSLMEGGYTF.

The rearrangement links TRBV20-1 to TRBJ2-1; TRBD2 matches 13 bases. V lost 6 bases to trimming and J lost 9 bases; unmatched junction nucleotides: 8. Germline loops: CDR1 DFQATT, CDR2 SNEGSKA (reference sequence). This CDR3 is 14 amino acids long. The CDR3 nucleotides are TGCAGTGCCCGGACTAGCGGGAGATGGGGTGAGCAGTTCTTC. Its protein is CSARTSGRWGEQFF.

The chain couples TRBV5-6 to TRBJ2-5; D is possibly TRBD1 or TRBD2 (5 bases each). The germline CDR1 and CDR2 sequences are SGHDT and YYEEEE. Trimming stripped 6 bases from V and 5 bases from J, with 17 bases between. The CDR3 totals 14 residues. CDR3 nucleotide sequence: TGTGCCAGCATCGGGACGGCTTCGAGGGAGACCCAGTACTTC. Amino acid sequence: CASIGTASRETQYF.

This clonotype was detected a few times. V is TRBV5-1 and J is TRBJ2-7, with 7 bases that match TRBD1. Germline V gives CDR1 SGHRS, CDR2 YFSETQ. V trimming: 4 bases; J trimming: 7 bases; junction bases outside the gene matches: 11. The CDR3 contains 14 residues. The CDR3: CASSPGTAFSEQYF. CDR3 DNA: TGCGCCAGCAGCCCTGGGACAGCCTTCTCAGAGCAGTACTTC.

This clonotype appeared many times. The chain couples TRBV29-1 to TRBJ2-5; no clear D. Trimming stripped 3 bases from V and 7 bases from J, with 12 bases between. The CDR3 runs to 12 residues. Germline V gives CDR1 SQVTM, CDR2 ANQGSEA. CDR3 DNA sequence: TGCAGCGTTGACCTAGTAGGCGGGACCCAGTACTTC. The encoded protein is CSVDLVGGTQYF. Filled out from reference TRBV29-1 and TRBJ2-5, the complete variable domain reads SAVISQKPSRDICQRGTSLTIQCQVDSQVTMMFWYRQQPGQSLTLIATANQGSEATYESGFVIDKFPISRPNLTFSTLTVSNMSPEDSSIYLCSVDLVGGTQYFGPGTRLLVL.

The chain is built from TRBV20-1 and TRBJ2-1; tentative D call: TRBD1 (5 bases). In germline, CDR1 is DFQATT, CDR2 SNEGSKA (reference sequence). This CDR3 spans 12 amino acids. This CDR3 is CSQNRPYNEQFF. DNA for the CDR3: TGCAGCCAAAACAGGCCGTACAATGAGCAGTTCTTC.

This clonotype was seen more than once but under ten times. The chain uses TRBV20-1 and TRBJ2-7, with D tentatively TRBD1 or TRBD2 (7 bases each). CDR3 length: 16 residues. V was clipped by 1 base and J by 4 bases, with 20 bases between them. The germline V gene encodes CDR1 DFQATT and CDR2 SNEGSKA (reference sequence). CDR3 bases: TGCAGTGCTAGAGTTTGGCGTCAGGGGGGGTTGTACGAGCAGTACTTC. Translated, it gives CSARVWRQGGLYEQYF.

The CDR3 spells CAIRGGASTDTQYF. The CDR3, as DNA: TGTGCCATCCGGGGCGGGGCCAGCACAGATACGCAGTATTTT. The chain recombines TRBV10-3 with TRBJ2-3, with a tentative D call TRBD2 (6 bases). Germline V gene sequence: CDR1 ENHRY, CDR2 SYGVKD. The CDR3 has 14 amino acids. Trimming removed 8 bases at V and 0 bases at J, with 12 bases between.

The sample holds many counts of this clonotype. The genes are TRBV18 and TRBJ1-2, with D maybe TRBD1 (5 bases). CDR3 size: 13 residues. V lost 5 bases and J lost 8, with 15 bases in between. The germline V gene encodes CDR1 KGHSH and CDR2 LQKENI. The CDR3 spells CASSAIGTEGYTF. CDR3 nucleotide sequence: TGTGCCAGCTCAGCAATCGGGACGGAGGGCTACACCTTC.

In this sample, this clonotype turned up many times. The CDR3 spells CASRWGRTGELFF. The DNA for the CDR3 is TGTGCCAGCAGGTGGGGCCGCACCGGGGAGCTGTTTTTT. J is TRBJ2-2 and V is TRBV11-2, with a weak D call TRBD1 (5 bases). Germline-derived CDR1 and CDR2 are SGHAT and FQNNGV. This CDR3 region has 13 residues. Trimming removed 6 bases from V and 4 bases from J, with 9 bases in between.

This rearrangement joins TRBV29-1 to TRBJ2-3; 12 nucleotides match TRBD2. Unmatched junction bases numbered 4, after V lost 4 bases and J lost 2 bases. The CDR3 totals 15 residues. CDR1 SQVTM and CDR2 ANQGSEA come from the germline V gene. The CDR3 DNA reads TGCAGCGTTGGCCGACTAGCGGGGGACACAGATACGCAGTATTTT. Its translation is CSVGRLAGDTDTQYF.

The CDR3 bases are TGTGCTAGTGGTGCCGGGACTAGGTACTACGAGCAGTACTTC. It translates to CASGAGTRYYEQYF. J is TRBJ2-7 and V is TRBV12-5, with 8 bases matching TRBD2. This CDR3 is built from 14 residues. V trimming: 5 bases; J trimming: 3 bases; junction bases outside the gene matches: 6. CDR1 and CDR2 (germline): LGHNT, FRNRAP.

This clonotype was found a few times. This chain links TRBV5-6 with TRBJ2-3, with D perhaps matching TRBD1 or TRBD2 (6 bases each). The V gene's germline CDR1 is SGHDT and CDR2 YYEEEE. V was pared by 6 bases and J by 6 bases, with 11 bases between. This CDR3 has 12 residues. CDR3 bases: TGTGCCAGCACCCGGGGGCCTGATACGCAGTATTTT. This encodes CASTRGPDTQYF. Using reference TRBV5-6 and TRBJ2-3 for the parts outside the CDR3, the full variable domain is DAGVTQSPTHLIKTRGQQVTLRCSPKSGHDTVSWYQQALGQGPQFIFQYYEEEERQRGNFPDRFSGHQFPNYSSELNVNALLLGDSALYLCASTRGPDTQYFGPGTRLTVL.

The chain recombines TRBV5-1 with TRBJ2-2; 7 bases align to TRBD2. V lost 7 bases and J lost 5; bases outside the gene matches: 8. The germline gives CDR1 SGHRS, CDR2 YFSETQ. This CDR3 contains 14 residues. This CDR3 is CASRAGLVTGELFF. Here the CDR3 DNA reads TGCGCCAGCCGAGCAGGACTAGTTACCGGGGAGCTGTTTTTT.

The V call is TRBV24-1, the J call TRBJ1-4, with unresolved D. Per the germline V gene, CDR1 is KGHDR and CDR2 is SFDVKD. Trimming stripped 6 bases from V and 10 bases from J, with 11 bases between. This CDR3 region has 12 residues. CDR3 coding DNA: TGTGCCACCAGTTTCGGACGCGGAAAACTGTTTTTT. Translation: CATSFGRGKLFF.

This clonotype was seen only a few times. V is TRBV20-1 and J is TRBJ2-2; 10 nucleotides align to TRBD1. The junction had 1 base not matched to a gene; V was cut back by 0 bases and J by 6 bases. CDR3 length: 14 amino acids. Germline values: CDR1 DFQATT, CDR2 SNEGSKA (reference sequence). CDR3 region: CSARETGGPGELFF. The CDR3 region has the DNA TGCAGTGCTAGAGAGACAGGGGGCCCCGGGGAGCTGTTTTTT.

This clonotype has more than one count but fewer than ten. The chain uses TRBV5-5 and TRBJ1-2; TRBD1 agrees at 9 bases. V lost 2 bases, J lost 7 bases, and 9 bases stayed unmatched. This CDR3 has 15 residues. CDR1 is SGHKS and CDR2 is YYEKEE in the germline V gene (reference sequence). The CDR3 here is CASSFMDRGFSGYTF. CDR3 nucleotides: TGTGCCAGCAGCTTCATGGACAGGGGTTTCTCTGGCTACACCTTC.

This clonotype turned up a few times. The chain combines TRBV20-1 with TRBJ2-2; D not resolved. The germline CDR1 and CDR2 sequences are DFQATT and SNEGSKA (reference sequence). The CDR3 is 14 amino acids. Trimming took off 3 bases at V and 7 bases at J, with 15 bases between the two ends. The DNA for the CDR3 is TGCAGTGCTAGGGGAAACTCGTGGGGCGGGGAGCTGTTTTTT. Protein product: CSARGNSWGGELFF.

The chain recombines TRBV18 with TRBJ2-2; D possibly corresponds to TRBD1 (6 bases). CDR1 is KGHSH, CDR2 LQKENI, per germline. V was pared by 5 bases and J by 5 bases, with 15 bases between. The length of the CDR3 is 15 residues. The CDR3 sequence: CASSDNIGQTGELFF. CDR3 bases: TGTGCCAGCTCAGACAATATCGGACAGACCGGGGAGCTGTTTTTT.

The V call is TRBV3-1, the J call TRBJ1-1; 12 nucleotides align to TRBD1. CDR3 length: 17 amino acids. Germline V gene sequence: CDR1 LGHDT, CDR2 YNNKEL (reference sequence). The trim removed 3 bases at V and 1 base at J, leaving 6 bases unmatched. The CDR3 region has the DNA TGTGCCAGCAGCCACCTGGGACAGGGGGCTTGGAACACTGAAGCTTTCTTT. The encoded protein is CASSHLGQGAWNTEAFF. The full variable domain, completed using reference TRBV3-1 and TRBJ1-1, is DTAVSQTPKYLVTQMGNDKSIKCEQNLGHDTMYWYKQDSKKFLKIMFSYNNKELIINETVPNRFSPKSPDKAHLNLHINSLELGDSAVYFCASSHLGQGAWNTEAFFGQGTRLTVV.